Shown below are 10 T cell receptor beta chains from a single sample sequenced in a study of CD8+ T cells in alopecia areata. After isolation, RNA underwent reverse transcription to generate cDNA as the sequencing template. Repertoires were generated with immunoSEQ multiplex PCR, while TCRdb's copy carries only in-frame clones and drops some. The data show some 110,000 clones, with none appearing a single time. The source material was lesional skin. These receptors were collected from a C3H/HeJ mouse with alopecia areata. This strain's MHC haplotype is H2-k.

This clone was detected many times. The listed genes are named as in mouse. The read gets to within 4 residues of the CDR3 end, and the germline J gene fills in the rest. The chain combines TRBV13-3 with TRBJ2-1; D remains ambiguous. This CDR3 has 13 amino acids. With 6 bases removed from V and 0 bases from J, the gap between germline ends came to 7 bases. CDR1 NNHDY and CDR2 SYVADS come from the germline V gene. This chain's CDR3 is CASNSNNYAEQFF. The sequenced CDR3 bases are TGTGCCAGCAATTCAAATAACTATGCT.

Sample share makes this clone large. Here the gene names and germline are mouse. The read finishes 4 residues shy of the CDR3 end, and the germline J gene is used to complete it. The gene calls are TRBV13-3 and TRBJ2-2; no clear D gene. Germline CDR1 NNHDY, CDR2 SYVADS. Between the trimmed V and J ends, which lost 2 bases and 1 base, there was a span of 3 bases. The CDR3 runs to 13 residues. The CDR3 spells CASSEGNTGQLYF. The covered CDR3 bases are TGTGCCAGCAGTGAAGGAAACACCGGG.

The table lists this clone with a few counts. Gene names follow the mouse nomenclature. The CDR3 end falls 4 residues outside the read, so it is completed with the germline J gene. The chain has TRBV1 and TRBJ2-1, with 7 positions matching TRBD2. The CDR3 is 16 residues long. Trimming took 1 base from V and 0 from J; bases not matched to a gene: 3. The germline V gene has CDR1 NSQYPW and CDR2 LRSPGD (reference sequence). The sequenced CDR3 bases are TGCACCTGCAGTGCAGGGAGGACTGGTAACTATGCT. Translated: CTCSAGRTGNYA. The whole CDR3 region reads CTCSAGRTGNYAEQFF.

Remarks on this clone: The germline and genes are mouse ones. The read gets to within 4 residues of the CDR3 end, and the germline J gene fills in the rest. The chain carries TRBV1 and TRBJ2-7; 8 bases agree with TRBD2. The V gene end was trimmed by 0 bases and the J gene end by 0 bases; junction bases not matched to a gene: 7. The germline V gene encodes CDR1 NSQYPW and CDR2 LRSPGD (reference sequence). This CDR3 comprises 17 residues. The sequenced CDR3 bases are TGCACCTGCAGTGCAGATCCCCCAGGGACTGGCTCCTAT. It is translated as CTCSADPPGTGSY. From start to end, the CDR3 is CTCSADPPGTGSYEQYF.

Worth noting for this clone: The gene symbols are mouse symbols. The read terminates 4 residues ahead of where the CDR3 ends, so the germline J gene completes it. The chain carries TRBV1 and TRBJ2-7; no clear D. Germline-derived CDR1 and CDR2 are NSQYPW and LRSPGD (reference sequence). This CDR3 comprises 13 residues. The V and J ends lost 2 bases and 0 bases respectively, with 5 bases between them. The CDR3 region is CTCSALSSYEQYF. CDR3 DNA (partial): TGCACCTGCAGTGCACTTAGCTCCTAT. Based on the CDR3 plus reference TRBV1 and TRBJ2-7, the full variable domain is VTLLEQNPRWRLVPRGQAVNLRCILKNSQYPWMSWYQQDLQKQLQWLFTLRSPGDKEVKSLPGADYLATRVTDTELRLQVANMSQGRTLYCTCSALSSYEQYFGPGTRLTVL.

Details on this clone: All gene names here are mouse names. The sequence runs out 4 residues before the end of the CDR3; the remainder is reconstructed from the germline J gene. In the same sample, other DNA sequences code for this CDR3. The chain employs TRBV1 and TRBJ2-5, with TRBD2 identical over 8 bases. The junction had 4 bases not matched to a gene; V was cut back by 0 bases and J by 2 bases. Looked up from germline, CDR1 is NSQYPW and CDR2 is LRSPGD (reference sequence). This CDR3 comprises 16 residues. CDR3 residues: CTCSADPGGFQDTQYF. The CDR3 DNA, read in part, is TGCACCTGCAGTGCAGATCCTGGGGGGTTCCAAGAC.

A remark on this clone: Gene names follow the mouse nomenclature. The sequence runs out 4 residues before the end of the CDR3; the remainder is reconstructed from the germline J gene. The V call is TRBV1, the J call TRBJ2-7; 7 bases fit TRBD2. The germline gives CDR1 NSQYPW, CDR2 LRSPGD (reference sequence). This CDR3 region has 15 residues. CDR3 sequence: CTCSADLDWDYEQYF. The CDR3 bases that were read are TGCACCTGCAGTGCAGATCTCGACTGGGATTAT. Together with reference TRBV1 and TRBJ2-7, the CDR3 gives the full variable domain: VTLLEQNPRWRLVPRGQAVNLRCILKNSQYPWMSWYQQDLQKQLQWLFTLRSPGDKEVKSLPGADYLATRVTDTELRLQVANMSQGRTLYCTCSADLDWDYEQYFGPGTRLTVL.

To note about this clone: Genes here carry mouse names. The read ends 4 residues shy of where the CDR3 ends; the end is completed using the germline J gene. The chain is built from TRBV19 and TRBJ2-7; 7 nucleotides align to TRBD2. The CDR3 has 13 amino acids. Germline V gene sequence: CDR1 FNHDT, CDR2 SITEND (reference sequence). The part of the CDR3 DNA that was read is TGTGCCAGCAGTATAAGGCTGGGGGAT. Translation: CASSIRLGD. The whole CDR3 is CASSIRLGDEQYF.

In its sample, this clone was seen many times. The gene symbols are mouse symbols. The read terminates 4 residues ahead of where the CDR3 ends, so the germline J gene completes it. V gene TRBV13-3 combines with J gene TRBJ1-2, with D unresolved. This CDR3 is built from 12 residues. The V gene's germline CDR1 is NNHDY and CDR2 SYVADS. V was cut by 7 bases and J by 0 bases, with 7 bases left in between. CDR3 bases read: TGTGCCAGCGCCAGTGCAAACTCC. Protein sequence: CASASANS. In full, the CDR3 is CASASANSDYTF.

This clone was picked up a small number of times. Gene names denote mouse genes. The CDR3 bases that were read are TGCACCTGCAGTGCAGGCATATCGGGACAGCAAGAC. Its protein product is CTCSAGISGQQD. The whole CDR3 protein reads CTCSAGISGQQDTQYF. The chain carries TRBV1 and TRBJ2-5, with 7 bases matching TRBD1. Coverage ceases 4 residues before the CDR3 finishes, and the germline J gene fills in the end. The CDR3 has 16 amino acids. Germline trimming cut 1 base from V and 3 bases from J; bases unmatched to any gene: 7. Germline V CDR1 and CDR2: NSQYPW, LRSPGD (reference sequence).